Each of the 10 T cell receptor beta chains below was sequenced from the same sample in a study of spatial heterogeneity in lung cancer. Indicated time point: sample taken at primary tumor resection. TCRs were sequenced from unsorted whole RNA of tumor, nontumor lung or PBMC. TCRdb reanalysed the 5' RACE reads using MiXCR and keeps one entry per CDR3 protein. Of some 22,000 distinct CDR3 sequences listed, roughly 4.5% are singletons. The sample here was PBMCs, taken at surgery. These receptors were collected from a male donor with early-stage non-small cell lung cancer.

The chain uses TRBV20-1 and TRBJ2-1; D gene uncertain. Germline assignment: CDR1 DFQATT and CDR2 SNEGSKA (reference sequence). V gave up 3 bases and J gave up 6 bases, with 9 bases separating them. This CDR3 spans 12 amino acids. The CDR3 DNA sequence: TGCAGTGCTAGTGCGGCCGCCAATGAGCAGTTCTTC. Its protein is CSASAAANEQFF.

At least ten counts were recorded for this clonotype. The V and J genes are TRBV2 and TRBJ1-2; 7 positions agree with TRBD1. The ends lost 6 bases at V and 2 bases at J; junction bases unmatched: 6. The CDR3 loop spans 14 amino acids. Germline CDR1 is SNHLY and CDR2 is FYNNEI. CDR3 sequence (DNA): TGTGCCAGCAGGGTACAGGGGCGAAACTATGGCTACACCTTC. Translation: CASRVQGRNYGYTF.

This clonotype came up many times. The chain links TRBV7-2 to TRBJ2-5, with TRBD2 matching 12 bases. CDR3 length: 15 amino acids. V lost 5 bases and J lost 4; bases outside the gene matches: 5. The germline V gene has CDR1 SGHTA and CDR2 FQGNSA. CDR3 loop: CASSPGLAGRETQYF. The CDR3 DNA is TGTGCCAGCAGCCCAGGACTAGCGGGAAGAGAGACCCAGTACTTC. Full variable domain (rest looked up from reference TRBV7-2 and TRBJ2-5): GAGVSQSPSNKVTEKGKDVELRCDPISGHTALYWYRQSLGQGLEFLIYFQGNSAPDKSGLPSDRFSAERTGGSVSTLTIQRTQQEDSAVYLCASSPGLAGRETQYFGPGTRLLVL.

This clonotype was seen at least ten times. CDR3 region: CASSSKTPPLQETQYF. In DNA, the CDR3 is TGTGCCAGCAGCTCAAAGACCCCCCCGCTCCAAGAGACCCAGTACTTC. The chain uses TRBV7-2 and TRBJ2-5; D is ambiguous. CDR3 length: 16 residues. CDR1 SGHTA and CDR2 FQGNSA come from the germline V gene. Trimming took 4 bases from V and 1 from J, leaving 16 bases between them.

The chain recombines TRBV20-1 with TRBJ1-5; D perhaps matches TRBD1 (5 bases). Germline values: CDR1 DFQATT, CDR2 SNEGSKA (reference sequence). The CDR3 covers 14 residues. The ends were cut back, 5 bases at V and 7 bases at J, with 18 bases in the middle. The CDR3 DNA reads TGCAGTGCTGACGGGACCCAAATAGGCCAGCCCCAGCATTTT. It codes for CSADGTQIGQPQHF.

The CDR3 reads CASSLGDTPSSGNTIYF. The CDR3 DNA reads TGTGCCAGCTCACTTGGCGACACCCCTAGTTCTGGAAACACCATATATTTT. The chain couples TRBV18 to TRBJ1-3; D remains unclear. The CDR3 has 17 residues. Germline values: CDR1 KGHSH, CDR2 LQKENI. The V end lost 4 bases, the J end lost 1 base, and 17 bases lay between the germline ends.

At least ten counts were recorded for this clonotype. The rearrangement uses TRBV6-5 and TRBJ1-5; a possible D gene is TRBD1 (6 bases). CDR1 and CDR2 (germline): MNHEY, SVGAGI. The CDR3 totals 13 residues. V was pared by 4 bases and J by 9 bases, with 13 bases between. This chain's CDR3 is CASSSTGLRPQHF. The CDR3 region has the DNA TGTGCCAGCAGTTCGACAGGCCTTCGGCCCCAGCATTTT.

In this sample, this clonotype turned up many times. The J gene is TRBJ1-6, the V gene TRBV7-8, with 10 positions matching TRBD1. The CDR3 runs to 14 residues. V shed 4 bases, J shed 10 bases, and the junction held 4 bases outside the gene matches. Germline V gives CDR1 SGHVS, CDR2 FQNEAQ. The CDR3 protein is CASSSWTGGSPLHF. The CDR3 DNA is TGTGCCAGCAGCTCCTGGACAGGGGGATCACCCCTCCACTTT.

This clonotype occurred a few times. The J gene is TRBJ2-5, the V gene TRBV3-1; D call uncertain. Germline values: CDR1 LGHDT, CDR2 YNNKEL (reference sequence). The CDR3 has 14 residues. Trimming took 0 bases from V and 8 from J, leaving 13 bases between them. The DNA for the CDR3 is TGTGCCAGCAGCCAAGATTCGTCCCGGAGAACCCAGTACTTC. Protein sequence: CASSQDSSRRTQYF.

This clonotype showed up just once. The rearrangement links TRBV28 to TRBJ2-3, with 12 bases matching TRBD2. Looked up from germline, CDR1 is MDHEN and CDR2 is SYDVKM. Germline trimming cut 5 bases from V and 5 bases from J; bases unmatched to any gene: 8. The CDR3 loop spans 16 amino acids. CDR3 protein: CASSPGQGLAGDTQYF. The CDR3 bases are TGTGCCAGCAGTCCGGGACAGGGACTAGCGGGAGATACGCAGTATTTT.